One sample yielded the 15 T cell receptor beta chains listed below, sequenced in a study of cytomegalovirus exposure and HLA in healthy donors. 60 Vbeta and 13 Jbeta primers were used in PCR. Assay: immunoSEQ multiplex PCR; the TCRdb copy retains only in-frame clones and omits some. The data hold fewer than 100,000 clones, with roughly 80% observed a single time. The sample taken for sequencing was PBMCs. These receptors were taken from an older woman in good health and CMV-seronegative.

The chain links TRBV27 to TRBJ2-1; possible D gene TRBD2, 5 bases. V lost 5 bases to trimming and J lost 8 bases, with 22 bases between them. Germline values: CDR1 MNHEY, CDR2 SMNVEV (reference sequence). CDR3 length equals 16 residues. This CDR3 is CASSPNPRPLVHEQFF. In DNA, the CDR3 is TGTGCCAGCAGTCCAAACCCCCGGCCACTAGTCCATGAGCAGTTCTTC.

The chain carries TRBV19 and TRBJ1-1; no clear D. CDR1 and CDR2 from the germline V gene are LNHDA and SQIVND (reference sequence). The CDR3 consists of 14 residues. V gave up 6 bases and J gave up 4 bases, with 15 bases separating them. CDR3 in amino acids: CASSQVVLSTEAFF. CDR3 sequence (DNA): TGTGCCAGTAGCCAAGTTGTGCTGAGCACTGAAGCTTTCTTT.

The chain combines TRBV29-1 with TRBJ1-1; tentative D call: TRBD1 (6 bases). The CDR3 covers 11 residues. V was clipped by 3 bases and J by 8 bases, with 10 bases between them. CDR1 and CDR2 from the germline V gene are SQVTM and ANQGSEA. DNA of the CDR3: TGCAGCGTTGAGGAGGGGGGGGAAGCTTTCTTT. Translation gives CSVEEGGEAFF.

The chain joins TRBV19 to TRBJ1-5; D uncertain. CDR3 length equals 15 residues. Trimming removed 1 base at V and 1 base at J, with 8 bases between. The germline V gene encodes CDR1 LNHDA and CDR2 SQIVND (reference sequence). In DNA, the CDR3 is TGTGCCAGTAGTATAGTCCTCAGGAGCAATCAGCCCCAGCATTTT. Protein sequence: CASSIVLRSNQPQHF.

The chain recombines TRBV7-9 with TRBJ2-6, with 9 bases that match TRBD1. V was clipped by 7 bases and J by 3 bases; unmatched bases: 4. Germline V gene sequence: CDR1 SEHNR, CDR2 FQNEAQ (reference sequence). The CDR3 runs 15 residues. CDR3 region: CASTHRGLGANVLTF. CDR3 in DNA: TGTGCCAGCACCCACAGGGGGCTTGGGGCCAACGTCCTGACTTTC.

The chain couples TRBV28 to TRBJ2-5; perhaps TRBD2 as D (5 bases). Germline assignment: CDR1 MDHEN and CDR2 SYDVKM. The CDR3 has 15 residues. The V and J ends lost 2 bases and 1 base respectively, with 11 bases between them. In DNA form, the CDR3 reads TGTGCCAGCAGTTTACCTAGCCCCTCCCAAGAGACCCAGTACTTC. Translating gives CASSLPSPSQETQYF.

In its sample, this clone was seen once. J is TRBJ1-2 and V is TRBV6-1, with 8 bases identical to TRBD1. CDR1 is MNHNS, CDR2 SASEGT, per germline. Trimming at V came to 6 bases and at J to 0 bases, leaving 6 bases not matched to a gene. The CDR3 extends over 15 amino acids. DNA for the CDR3: TGTGCCAGCAGGGACCAGGGGGCAGCTAACTATGGCTACACCTTC. It is translated as CASRDQGAANYGYTF.

Only one count was recorded for this clone. The V call is TRBV11-2, the J call TRBJ1-2; the D gene is possibly TRBD1 (6 bases). The CDR3 spans 14 residues. Germline V lookup: CDR1 SGHAT, CDR2 FQNNGV. Trimming shortened V by 0 bases and J by 4 bases, and 9 bases separated the two germline ends. CDR3 bases: TGTGCCAGCAGCTTAGATCCAGGGGCCTATGGCTACACCTTC. As protein: CASSLDPGAYGYTF.

The chain combines TRBV2 with TRBJ2-2, with 7 bases aligning to TRBD2. This CDR3 has 17 residues. The V segment lost 6 bases and the J segment 6 bases; nucleotides outside the gene matches: 16. Germline V gene lookup returns CDR1 SNHLY and CDR2 FYNNEI. The CDR3 reads CASSPPWDYGFSGELFF. The CDR3 DNA is TGTGCCAGCAGCCCCCCATGGGACTATGGGTTTTCCGGGGAGCTGTTTTTT. The entire variable domain, with the rest obtained from reference TRBV2 and TRBJ2-2, is as follows: EPEVTQTPSHQVTQMGQEVILRCVPISNHLYFYWYRQILGQKVEFLVSFYNNEISEKSEIFDDQFSVERPDGSNFTLKIRSTKLEDSAMYFCASSPPWDYGFSGELFFGEGSRLTVL.

J is TRBJ2-3 and V is TRBV4-3, with 11 bases matching TRBD2. CDR1 LGHNA and CDR2 YSLEER come from the germline V gene. The CDR3 length is 18 residues. With 1 base clipped from V and 2 bases from J, the junction kept 8 bases outside the gene matches. Written as DNA, the CDR3 is TGCGCCAGCAGCCAAGCGGCGGGACTAGCGGCCGACACAGATACGCAGTATTTT. Translating gives CASSQAAGLAADTDTQYF.

The V call is TRBV29-1, the J call TRBJ2-7; 10 bases fit TRBD2. This CDR3 is built from 15 residues. J gave up 3 bases and V 1 base, and 6 bases lay outside the gene matches. Germline CDR1 and CDR2: SQVTM and ANQGSEA. CDR3: CSVEVSGRADYEQYF. The CDR3 DNA follows: TGCAGCGTTGAAGTGAGCGGGAGGGCAGACTACGAGCAGTACTTC.

The V gene is TRBV12-5, the J gene TRBJ2-2; 7 bases align to TRBD1. The CDR3 runs 16 residues. Losses at the gene ends were 2 bases for V and 1 base for J; bases not matched to a gene: 4. Germline V gene data show CDR1 as LGHNT and CDR2 as FRNRAP. CDR3 in DNA: TGTGCTAGTGGTTTGTACGGGACAGTGAACACCGGGGAGCTGTTTTTT. Amino acids: CASGLYGTVNTGELFF. Together with reference TRBV12-5 and TRBJ2-2, the CDR3 gives the full variable domain: DARVTQTPRHKVTEMGQEVTMRCQPILGHNTVFWYRQTMMQGLELLAYFRNRAPLDDSGMPKDRFSAEMPDATLATLKIQPSEPRDSAVYFCASGLYGTVNTGELFFGEGSRLTVL.

The V gene is TRBV19, the J gene TRBJ2-7; perhaps TRBD2 as D (5 bases). V dropped 3 bases and J dropped 0 bases, with 9 bases sitting between them. Germline CDR1 is LNHDA and CDR2 is SQIVND (reference sequence). The CDR3 is 14 amino acids. CDR3 residues: CASSMIGSSYEQYF. DNA for the CDR3: TGTGCCAGTAGTATGATAGGGAGCTCCTACGAGCAGTACTTC.

The rearrangement uses TRBV4-3 and TRBJ2-3, with TRBD2 identical over 13 bases. This CDR3 has 15 amino acids. Germline assignment: CDR1 LGHNA and CDR2 YSLEER. V shed 5 bases and J 5 bases; nucleotides not matched to a gene: 4. The DNA of the CDR3 is TGCGCCAGCAGCACTAGCGGGGGGGTAAGAGATACGCAGTATTTT. Translated: CASSTSGGVRDTQYF.

This clone was observed once. This chain links TRBV7-2 with TRBJ2-3, with a weak D call TRBD1 (6 bases). The germline V gene encodes CDR1 SGHTA and CDR2 FQGNSA. The CDR3 is made up of 15 amino acids. V shed 8 bases and J shed 3 bases, with 18 bases lying between them. CDR3 sequence (DNA): TGTGCCAGCGGACCGGACAGACGACAGACAGATACGCAGTATTTT. Amino acid sequence: CASGPDRRQTDTQYF.